This TCR beta chain was identified during a study of CD8 T cells in Susac syndrome. Study in general: Sequenced Susac syndrome patients included over five with active disease and under ten who were in remission.

The germline CDR1 and CDR2 sequences are SQVTM and ANQGSEA. The germline V and J ends were trimmed by 7 bases and 4 bases, with 11 bases remaining between them. The CDR3 is made up of 12 amino acids. RNA, at about 0.5 to 1 ug, was reverse transcribed with random hexamers. TCRdb called the immunoSEQ multiplex PCR reads again in MiXCR, with one record for every CDR3 protein. The table lists about 150,000 distinct CDR3 sequences, nearly 97% of them singletons. The chain is built from TRBV29-1 and TRBJ1-5; D is unresolved. The sequence came from a human donor with Susac syndrome. Source material: CD4+ T cells from PBMCs. In nucleotides, the CDR3 is TGCAGCGCCCTAAACGGGAATCAGCCCCAGCATTTT. It is translated as CSALNGNQPQHF.